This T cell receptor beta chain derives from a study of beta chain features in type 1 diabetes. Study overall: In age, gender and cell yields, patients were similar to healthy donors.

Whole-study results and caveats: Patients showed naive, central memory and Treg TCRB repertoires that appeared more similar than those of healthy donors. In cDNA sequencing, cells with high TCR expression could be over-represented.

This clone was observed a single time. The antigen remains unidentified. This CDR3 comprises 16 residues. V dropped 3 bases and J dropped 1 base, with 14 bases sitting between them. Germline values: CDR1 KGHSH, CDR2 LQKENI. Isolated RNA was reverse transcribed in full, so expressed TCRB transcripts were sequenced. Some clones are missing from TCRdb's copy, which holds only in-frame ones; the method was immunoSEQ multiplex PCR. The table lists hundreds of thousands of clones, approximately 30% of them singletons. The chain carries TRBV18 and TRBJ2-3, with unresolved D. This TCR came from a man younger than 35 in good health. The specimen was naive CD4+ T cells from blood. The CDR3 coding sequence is TGTGCCAGCTCACCGGTACGGTCTTCGGGCACAGATACGCAGTATTTT. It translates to CASSPVRSSGTDTQYF. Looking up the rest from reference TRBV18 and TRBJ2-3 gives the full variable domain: NAGVMQNPRHLVRRRGQEARLRCSPMKGHSHVYWYRQLPEEGLKFMVYLQKENIIDESGMPKERFSAEFPKEGPSILRIQQVVRGDSAAYFCASSPVRSSGTDTQYFGPGTRLTVL.